These 27 T cell receptor beta chains were sequenced from one sample in a study of blood T cell repertoires in COVID-19. The repertoire was sequenced with immunoSEQ multiplex PCR; TCRdb's copy has only in-frame clones and lacks some. This sample has tens of thousands of clones, with more than 70% found just once. The sample taken for sequencing was peripheral blood. The receptors stem from a woman aged 80 or older with active COVID-19.

This clone was seen a few times. CDR3: CASSLAGFSYEQYF. The CDR3 nucleotides are TGTGCCAGCAGCCTGGCAGGGTTCTCCTACGAGCAGTACTTC. V and J are TRBV5-6 and TRBJ2-7; weak D call: TRBD1 (5 bases). V was shortened by 4 bases and J by 0 bases, with 11 bases between the two germline ends. The CDR3 has 14 residues. CDR1 and CDR2 (germline): SGHDT, YYEEEE.

This clone was detected only once. The chain couples TRBV3-1 (or the pseudogene TRBV3-2) to TRBJ2-1; weak D call: TRBD2 (6 bases). The CDR3 contains 15 residues. Germline-derived CDR1 and CDR2 are LGHDT and YNNKEL (reference sequence). Trimming stripped 1 base from V and 1 base from J, with 8 bases between. The CDR3 protein is CASSQGLESYNEQFF. The DNA for the CDR3 is TGTGCCAGCAGCCAAGGACTAGAATCCTACAATGAGCAGTTCTTC.

The count of this clone is one. The genes are TRBV7-2 and TRBJ2-5, with 10 bases identical to TRBD2. This CDR3 region has 15 residues. J lost 1 base, V lost 5 bases, and 4 bases had no gene match. Germline CDR1 and CDR2: SGHTA and FQGNSA. The CDR3 loop is CASSALAGGQETQYF. CDR3 coding DNA: TGTGCCAGCAGCGCCTTAGCGGGAGGCCAAGAGACCCAGTACTTC.

The chain carries TRBV18 and TRBJ1-4; 7 nucleotides match TRBD1. The CDR3 runs 13 residues. V gave up 3 bases and J gave up 6 bases; unmatched junction bases: 1. The germline V gene has CDR1 KGHSH and CDR2 LQKENI. The CDR3 coding sequence is TGTGCCAGCTCACCGAGGGGGCATGAAAAACTGTTTTTT. Translated, it gives CASSPRGHEKLFF.

The CDR3, as DNA: TGTGCCAGCTCACCGGACTTCGGGGAGCAGTACTTC. Translating gives CASSPDFGEQYF. The chain combines TRBV18 with TRBJ2-7; TRBD2 might be the D (5 bases). Germline CDR1 KGHSH, CDR2 LQKENI. The CDR3 sequence is 12 residues long. With 3 bases removed from V and 7 bases from J, the gap between germline ends came to 10 bases.

The chain uses TRBV25-1 and TRBJ2-7; maybe TRBD2 (5 bases). Between the trimmed V and J ends, which lost 8 bases and 6 bases, there was a span of 11 bases. Germline CDR1 and CDR2: MGHDK and SYGVNS. The CDR3 has 11 residues. DNA of the CDR3: TGTGCCAGCCAAAGACGGGGCGAGCAGTACTTC. This sequence encodes CASQRRGEQYF.

The chain has TRBV6-5 and TRBJ2-7; 7 bases match TRBD2. This CDR3 is built from 14 residues. Trimming cost V 7 bases and J 12 bases; bases outside gene matches: 18. The germline V gene has CDR1 MNHEY and CDR2 SVGAGI. The CDR3 loop is CASTAFAGSTSWYF. The CDR3 nucleotides are TGTGCCAGCACCGCCTTTGCCGGGTCGACTAGCTGGTACTTC.

This chain joins TRBV18 and TRBJ1-4, with D unclear. The CDR3 consists of 15 residues. V dropped 3 bases and J dropped 8 bases, with 16 bases sitting between them. Germline CDR1 and CDR2: KGHSH and LQKENI. The CDR3 spells CASSPGLPDGEKLFF. Here the CDR3 DNA reads TGTGCCAGCTCACCTGGACTCCCGGATGGGGAAAAACTGTTTTTT.

The CDR3 loop reads CASSSPDRGRYEQYF. The CDR3 region has the DNA TGTGCCAGCAGCTCCCCGGACAGGGGAAGATACGAGCAGTACTTC. The chain is built from TRBV7-9 and TRBJ2-7; 9 bases are a match to TRBD1. Germline CDR1 SEHNR, CDR2 FQNEAQ (reference sequence). With 4 bases clipped from V and 4 bases from J, the junction kept 8 bases outside the gene matches. The CDR3 extends over 15 amino acids.

This chain links TRBV15 with TRBJ1-5; D gene unclear. V was clipped by 1 base and J by 3 bases, with 4 bases between them. The CDR3 has 13 amino acids. Germline assignment: CDR1 LNHNV and CDR2 YYDKDF (reference sequence). CDR3 region: CATSRGVNQPQHF. Written as DNA, the CDR3 is TGTGCCACCAGCAGAGGAGTCAATCAGCCCCAGCATTTT.

V gene TRBV6-2 or TRBV6-3 combines with J gene TRBJ2-7; tentative D call: TRBD2 (6 bases). Germline V lookup: CDR1 MNHEY, CDR2 SVGEGT. Trimming took off 4 bases at V and 3 bases at J, with 13 bases between the two ends. The CDR3 is 14 residues long. The CDR3 DNA sequence: TGTGCCAGCAGTTTGGGGACTGGGAGCTACGAGCAGTACTTC. It translates to CASSLGTGSYEQYF.

The genes are TRBV6-5 and TRBJ2-7, with D unresolved. The CDR3 is 13 residues long. Germline CDR1 is MNHEY and CDR2 is SVGAGI. V dropped 6 bases and J dropped 3 bases, with 12 bases sitting between them. Here the CDR3 reads CASRWAFDYEQYF. Written as DNA, the CDR3 is TGTGCCAGCAGATGGGCCTTTGACTACGAGCAGTACTTC.

This clone was seen a handful of times. The rearrangement joins TRBV7-9 to TRBJ1-5, with D perhaps TRBD1 (6 bases). Germline CDR1 is SEHNR and CDR2 is FQNEAQ (reference sequence). Trimming removed 2 bases from V and 5 bases from J, with 13 bases in between. CDR3 length: 15 amino acids. The CDR3 DNA follows: TGTGCCAGCAGCTTATTTTCAGGGGCCGATCAGCCCCAGCATTTT. Translation gives CASSLFSGADQPQHF.

This chain joins TRBV5-6 and TRBJ1-6; 8 nucleotides line up with TRBD1. The CDR3 has 15 residues. V shed 0 bases and J 8 bases; nucleotides not matched to a gene: 4. Germline V lookup: CDR1 SGHDT, CDR2 YYEEEE. The CDR3 is CASSLVLQGDSPLHF. The CDR3 DNA is TGTGCCAGCAGCTTGGTTTTACAGGGGGATTCACCCCTCCACTTT.

DNA of the CDR3: TGTGCCATCAGCCGGGGACTAGCCGACGAGCAGTACTTC. The encoded protein is CAISRGLADEQYF. The chain employs TRBV10-3 and TRBJ2-7; 9 bases line up with TRBD2. Germline CDR1 is ENHRY and CDR2 is SYGVKD. The CDR3 covers 13 residues. The V and J ends lost 6 bases and 5 bases, in that order; junction bases with no gene match: 5.

The chain employs TRBV11-2 and TRBJ2-7; TRBD2 matches at 9 bases. The CDR3 length is 15 residues. Losses at the gene ends were 5 bases for V and 0 bases for J; bases not matched to a gene: 5. Per the germline V gene, CDR1 is SGHAT and CDR2 is FQNNGV. CDR3 in amino acids: CASSRTSESSYEQYF. CDR3 sequence (DNA): TGTGCCAGCAGCCGGACTAGCGAAAGCTCCTACGAGCAGTACTTC.

This chain uses TRBV3-1 (or the pseudogene TRBV3-2) with TRBJ1-1; D remains unclear. The V gene lost 0 bases and the J gene lost 10 bases, with 12 bases spanning the gap. The CDR3 is 13 residues long. Germline values: CDR1 LGHDT, CDR2 YNNKEL (reference sequence). CDR3 protein: CASSQDGVRVAFF. As DNA, the CDR3 is TGTGCCAGCAGCCAAGACGGAGTTAGAGTAGCTTTCTTT.

The chain recombines TRBV7-9 with TRBJ1-2; 10 bases fit TRBD1. This CDR3 is 13 amino acids long. Losses at the gene ends were 4 bases for V and 10 bases for J; bases not matched to a gene: 6. CDR1 is SEHNR, CDR2 FQNEAQ, per germline (reference sequence). CDR3: CASSSPGQGSYTF. DNA of the CDR3: TGTGCCAGCAGCTCGCCGGGACAGGGGTCCTACACCTTC.

V usage is TRBV5-1 and J usage is TRBJ1-2; 8 bases map to TRBD1. J was trimmed by 0 bases and V by 4 bases; bases with no gene match: 8. The CDR3 totals 16 residues. Germline loops: CDR1 SGHRS, CDR2 YFSETQ. The CDR3 region is CASSEGQGRANYGYTF. CDR3 in DNA: TGCGCCAGCAGCGAAGGACAGGGAAGGGCTAACTATGGCTACACCTTC.

The V and J genes are TRBV5-4 and TRBJ1-2; maybe TRBD1 (5 bases). Germline V lookup: CDR1 SGHNT, CDR2 YYREEE (reference sequence). This CDR3 contains 16 residues. V was pared by 5 bases and J by 3 bases, with 20 bases between. DNA of the CDR3: TGTGCCAGCAGTTCTGGAACTGGGGGGTCCCACTATGGCTACACCTTC. Amino acids: CASSSGTGGSHYGYTF.

The chain combines TRBV9 with TRBJ2-1, with TRBD2 matching 12 bases. V lost 4 bases to trimming and J lost 5 bases; unmatched junction nucleotides: 4. The CDR3 runs 15 residues. Germline V CDR1 and CDR2: SGDLS, YYNGEE. The CDR3: CASSSSSGRDNEQFF. Here the CDR3 DNA reads TGTGCCAGCAGCTCATCTAGCGGGAGGGACAATGAGCAGTTCTTC.

J is TRBJ1-1 and V is TRBV6-2 or TRBV6-3, with D possibly matching TRBD1 (6 bases). Trimming removed 1 base at V and 0 bases at J, with 12 bases between. There are 16 residues in the CDR3. Germline lookup yields CDR1 MNHEY and CDR2 SVGEGT. The CDR3 DNA reads as TGTGCCAGCAGTTACTGGCGGGGGGACATGAACACTGAAGCTTTCTTT. Its translation: CASSYWRGDMNTEAFF.

In its sample, this clone was seen once. This rearrangement joins TRBV9 to TRBJ2-5, with 10 bases fitting TRBD1. In germline, CDR1 is SGDLS, CDR2 YYNGEE. The CDR3 length is 14 residues. Trimming removed 5 bases from V and 5 bases from J; junction bases left unmatched: 6. The CDR3 reads CASSQTGGLETQYF. CDR3 coding DNA: TGTGCCAGCAGTCAGACAGGGGGCTTGGAGACCCAGTACTTC.

CDR3 in amino acids: CASSSRGVAVNEQFF. The CDR3 DNA is TGTGCCAGCAGCTCCCGCGGGGTAGCAGTCAATGAGCAGTTCTTC. The V call is TRBV7-3, the J call TRBJ2-1, with a possible D match to TRBD2 (6 bases). Deletions cut 4 bases from V and 6 bases from J, with 16 bases between. CDR3 length equals 15 residues. The germline V gene encodes CDR1 SGHTA and CDR2 FQGTGA. Complete variable domain (other parts from reference TRBV7-3 and TRBJ2-1): GAGVSQTPSNKVTEKGKYVELRCDPISGHTALYWYRQSLGQGPEFLIYFQGTGAADDSGLPNDRFFAVRPEGSVSTLKIQRTERGDSAVYLCASSSRGVAVNEQFFGPGTRLTVL.

V gene TRBV4-3 combines with J gene TRBJ2-7; D might be TRBD1 (6 bases). The CDR3 spans 13 residues. CDR1 LGHNA and CDR2 YSLEER come from the germline V gene. With 6 bases removed from V and 1 base from J, the gap between germline ends came to 10 bases. The CDR3 sequence: CASSPTGSYEQYF. Here the CDR3 DNA reads TGCGCCAGCAGTCCGACAGGATCCTACGAGCAGTACTTC.

V gene TRBV5-8 combines with J gene TRBJ1-2; TRBD1 matches 8 bases. Germline CDR1 and CDR2: SGHTS and YDEGEE. V lost 4 bases and J lost 3; bases outside the gene matches: 2. This CDR3 spans 13 amino acids. Here the CDR3 reads CASSPTGDYGYTF. The CDR3, as DNA: TGTGCCAGCAGCCCGACAGGGGACTATGGCTACACCTTC. The full variable domain, completed using reference TRBV5-8 and TRBJ1-2, is EAGVTQSPTHLIKTRGQQATLRCSPISGHTSVYWYQQALGLGLQFLLWYDEGEERNRGNFPPRFSGRQFPNYSSELNVNALELEDSALYLCASSPTGDYGYTFGSGTRLTVV.

The rearrangement links TRBV18 to TRBJ1-6; weak D call: TRBD1 (5 bases). The germline V and J ends were trimmed by 2 bases and 0 bases, with 8 bases remaining between them. CDR3 size: 16 residues. Germline V lookup: CDR1 KGHSH, CDR2 LQKENI. CDR3 protein: CASSPWGDSYNSPLHF. Written as DNA, the CDR3 is TGTGCCAGCTCACCATGGGGGGACTCCTATAATTCACCCCTCCACTTT.